This is a list of T cell receptor beta chains from one sample in a study of CD8+CD57+ T cells in acquired aplastic anemia. TCRdb re-called the reads through MiXCR, storing one row per CDR3 protein. The sample includes a few hundred thousand distinct CDR3 sequences, roughly 57% of them seen just once. Sequencing input: sorted CD4+, CD8+, or CD8+CD57+ T cells (not recorded which) from PBMCs. These receptors all stem from a human donor in good health. Both conserved end residues are part of each CDR3. A D gene is named only where the DNA matches it firmly. Where a row states a size, it is once, few, many or the class of an expanded clone; other rows omit it.

CDR3 protein	CDR3 DNA	D gene	clone size	V gene	J gene
CASSSEGEQYF	TGTGCCAGCAGCTCGGAGGGCGAGCAGTACTTC	.	many	TRBV7-9	TRBJ2-7
CSAGHNYGYTF	TGCAGTGCTGGACATAACTATGGCTACACCTTC	.	.	TRBV20-1	TRBJ1-2
CASSQTTTNEKLFF	TGTGCCAGCAGCCAAACAACAACTAATGAAAAACTGTTTTTT	.	many	TRBV7-9	TRBJ1-4
CASSFDVSPYNEQFF	TGTGCCAGCAGCTTCGACGTGTCCCCTTACAATGAGCAGTTCTTC	.	.	TRBV7-6	TRBJ2-1
CASSPTYGNTIYF	TGTGCCAGCAGCCCAACGTATGGAAACACCATATATTTT	.	.	TRBV9	TRBJ1-3
CASSSGGSEQYF	TGTGCCAGCAGCTCTGGCGGGAGTGAGCAGTACTTC	TRBD2	.	TRBV7-6	TRBJ2-7
CASSPQGRGTNEQFF	TGTGCCAGCAGCCCTCAGGGACGGGGTACAAATGAGCAGTTCTTC	.	.	TRBV7-3	TRBJ2-1
CASRKGLAGYNEQFF	TGTGCCAGCCGCAAGGGACTAGCGGGGTACAATGAGCAGTTCTTC	TRBD2	once	TRBV7-9	TRBJ2-1
CSARESGRQETQYF	TGCAGTGCTAGAGAGTCCGGGAGGCAAGAGACCCAGTACTTC	TRBD2	once	TRBV20-1	TRBJ2-5
CASSLYGDEQYF	TGTGCCAGCAGTTTATATGGGGACGAGCAGTACTTC	.	many	TRBV27	TRBJ2-7
CASSPTEYTEAFF	TGTGCCAGCTCACCGACGGAATACACTGAAGCTTTCTTT	.	many	TRBV18	TRBJ1-1
CSASTFQGAHEQFF	TGCAGTGCTAGCACCTTTCAGGGGGCCCATGAGCAGTTCTTC	TRBD1	many	TRBV20-1	TRBJ2-1
CASSPRWGTEAFF	TGTGCCAGCAGCCCCCGCTGGGGCACTGAAGCTTTCTTT	.	many	TRBV9	TRBJ1-1
CAISDGLGQAYEQYF	TGTGCCATCAGTGACGGTTTAGGACAGGCCTACGAGCAGTACTTC	TRBD1	once	TRBV10-3	TRBJ2-7
CASSRVGEQYF	TGTGCCAGCAGCCGCGTTGGGGAGCAGTACTTC	.	few	TRBV7-9	TRBJ2-7
CASSHLYGDTEAFF	TGTGCCAGCAGCCACTTATATGGAGACACTGAAGCTTTCTTT	.	.	TRBV5-5	TRBJ1-1
CASSPTVLYGYTF	TGTGCCAGCAGTCCTACAGTGTTGTATGGCTACACCTTC	.	once	TRBV12-3/TRBV12-4	TRBJ1-2
CASSQGLGAYEQYF	TGCGCCAGCAGCCAAGGACTAGGAGCCTACGAGCAGTACTTC	.	.	TRBV4-3	TRBJ2-7
CAISLGNEQFF	TGTGCCATCAGTCTAGGAAATGAGCAGTTCTTC	.	.	TRBV10-3	TRBJ2-1
CASNALVQGNYGYTF	TGTGCCAGCAACGCTCTAGTACAGGGTAACTATGGCTACACCTTC	.	few	TRBV9	TRBJ1-2
CASSFPWTGGYEQHF	TGTGCCAGCAGCTTCCCCTGGACAGGGGGCTACGAGCAGCACTTC	TRBD1	.	TRBV7-8	TRBJ2-7
CSARVVRTGLVVGEQYF	TGCAGTGCTAGGGTCGTCCGGACAGGGTTAGTAGTTGGCGAGCAGTACTTC	TRBD1	.	TRBV20-1	TRBJ2-7
CASSISGTVNTEAFF	TGTGCCAGTAGTATCTCCGGGACAGTGAACACTGAAGCTTTCTTT	TRBD1	.	TRBV19	TRBJ1-1
CASSLLEGETQYF	TGTGCCAGCAGCTTATTAGAGGGCGAGACCCAGTACTTC	.	.	TRBV7-8	TRBJ2-5
CSVEGYADRYNEQFF	TGCAGCGTTGAGGGGTACGCGGACAGGTACAATGAGCAGTTCTTC	TRBD1	.	TRBV20-1	TRBJ2-1
CASSIGAEDQYF	TGTGCCAGTAGTATAGGCGCAGAGGACCAGTACTTC	.	many	TRBV19	TRBJ2-5
CSAGGTGGDTQYF	TGCAGTGCAGGGGGTACAGGAGGAGATACGCAGTATTTT	.	.	TRBV20-1	TRBJ2-3
CASSLRPAGAFF	TGTGCCAGCAGCTTAAGACCGGCTGGAGCTTTCTTT	.	.	TRBV7-3	TRBJ1-1
CASSFRLATGELFF	TGTGCCAGCAGCTTTCGACTGGCTACCGGGGAGCTGTTTTTT	.	.	TRBV7-9	TRBJ2-2
CSAREGGRGEQYF	TGCAGTGCCCGAGAGGGGGGGCGGGGCGAGCAGTACTTC	.	.	TRBV20-1	TRBJ2-7
CTSYSANYGYTF	TGTACCAGCTATTCGGCCAACTATGGCTACACCTTC	.	.	TRBV7-8	TRBJ1-2
CSATTPRQYF	TGCAGTGCCACAACCCCCCGCCAGTACTTC	.	few	TRBV20-1	TRBJ2-5
CSGLAGSYNEQFF	TGCAGCGGACTAGCGGGTAGCTACAATGAGCAGTTCTTC	TRBD2	.	TRBV29-1	TRBJ2-1
CASSLGRRTEAFF	TGTGCCAGTAGTCTGGGTCGGCGGACTGAAGCTTTCTTT	.	.	TRBV19	TRBJ1-1
CASSLTGGAVFEQYF	TGTGCCAGCAGCCTGACGGGGGGCGCAGTATTCGAGCAGTACTTC	.	few	TRBV7-9	TRBJ2-7
CASSPPQGPEQYF	TGTGCCAGCAGCCCTCCACAGGGGCCCGAGCAGTACTTC	TRBD1	many	TRBV7-9	TRBJ2-7
CASSLDTGRSNEQYF	TGCGCCAGCAGCTTGGACACAGGGAGGTCCAACGAGCAGTACTTC	.	.	TRBV5-1	TRBJ2-7
CASSEGRGQPQHF	TGTGCCAGCAGCGAAGGAAGGGGGCAGCCCCAGCATTTT	.	.	TRBV7-9	TRBJ1-5
CASSLVGGGGYEQYF	TGTGCCAGCAGCTTAGTCGGGGGGGGAGGCTACGAGCAGTACTTC	TRBD2	.	TRBV7-2	TRBJ2-7
CASSLRGGEAGELFF	TGTGCCAGCAGCTTAAGGGGGGGCGAGGCCGGGGAGCTGTTTTTT	.	.	TRBV7-3	TRBJ2-2
CSAATSGYSYEQYF	TGCAGTGCCGCTACTAGCGGATACTCCTACGAGCAGTACTTC	TRBD2	many	TRBV20-1	TRBJ2-7
CASSLTRALTEETQYF	TGTGCCAGCAGCTTAACCCGCGCTCTAACCGAAGAGACCCAGTACTTC	.	.	TRBV7-8	TRBJ2-5
CASSPLYTQYF	TGTGCCAGCAGCCCCTTATATACGCAGTATTTT	.	.	TRBV7-2	TRBJ2-3
CSASEWGETQYF	TGCAGTGCTAGTGAGTGGGGAGAGACCCAGTACTTC	.	once	TRBV20-1	TRBJ2-5
CASREGGSGYEQYF	TGTGCCAGCAGGGAGGGCGGGAGTGGATACGAGCAGTACTTC	TRBD2	.	TRBV7-6	TRBJ2-7
CASSVILTGGGEQYF	TGTGCCAGTAGTGTCATTCTTACAGGGGGCGGCGAGCAGTACTTC	TRBD1	.	TRBV19	TRBJ2-7
CAISESRAGTEAFF	TGTGCCATCAGTGAGAGCAGGGCAGGCACTGAAGCTTTCTTT	.	.	TRBV10-3	TRBJ1-1
CASSYGRAGNTIYF	TGTGCCAGCAGTTACGGCAGGGCTGGAAACACCATATATTTT	.	.	TRBV6-5	TRBJ1-3
CASSATGGTGELFF	TGTGCCAGCAGCGCCACAGGGGGCACCGGGGAGCTGTTTTTT	TRBD1	.	TRBV7-3	TRBJ2-2
CATSDGRGRGIDEQYF	TGTGCCACCAGTGATGGCAGGGGGCGCGGGATAGACGAGCAGTACTTC	TRBD1	.	TRBV24-1	TRBJ2-7
CASSQEAGGLETQYF	TGTGCCAGCAGCCAAGAAGCGGGGGGGCTAGAGACCCAGTACTTC	TRBD2	.	TRBV7-2	TRBJ2-5
CASSPGTDSPTISNQPQHF	TGTGCCAGCAGCCCTGGGACAGACTCTCCCACCATCAGCAATCAGCCCCAGCATTTT	TRBD1	many	TRBV7-2	TRBJ1-5
CASGLTASAYEQYF	TGCGCCAGCGGCCTCACGGCCTCGGCCTACGAGCAGTACTTC	.	.	TRBV5-1	TRBJ2-7
CASSFTGKGEQYF	TGTGCCAGCAGCTTCACAGGGAAGGGCGAGCAGTACTTC	.	.	TRBV7-3	TRBJ2-7
CASSLVQGANTEAFF	TGTGCCAGCAGTCTAGTCCAGGGAGCCAACACTGAAGCTTTCTTT	.	few	TRBV28	TRBJ1-1
CAISVGTLLPYEQYF	TGTGCCATCAGCGTTGGGACTCTTTTACCTTACGAGCAGTACTTC	.	.	TRBV10-3	TRBJ2-7
CASSYTWTGYTEAFF	TGTGCCAGCAGTTATACCTGGACAGGCTACACTGAAGCTTTCTTT	TRBD1	.	TRBV6-2/TRBV6-3	TRBJ1-1
CASSPRGDRGNQPQHF	TGTGCCAGTAGCCCACGGGGAGATAGGGGGAATCAGCCCCAGCATTTT	.	.	TRBV19	TRBJ1-5
CARQGAGNTIYF	TGTGCCAGACAGGGTGCTGGAAACACCATATATTTT	.	many	TRBV19	TRBJ1-3